This T cell receptor beta chain was profiled in a study of neoadjuvant anti-PD-1 for oral cavity cancer. Across the whole study: Patients mostly received three to four biweekly nivolumab doses at 3 mg/kg before surgery. Whole-study results and caveats: Higher pretreatment Treg/Th17 ratios tracked higher pretreatment blood clonality. Post-nivolumab, blood T cell clonality was significantly elevated in non-responders.

Cohort: HPV-negative, locally advanced oral cavity squamous cell carcinoma patients. This CDR3 region has 15 residues. Trimming cost V 0 bases and J 3 bases; bases outside gene matches: 5. Germline V gives CDR1 SGHKS, CDR2 YYEKEE (reference sequence). Libraries were prepared by immunoSEQ multiplex PCR; TCRdb keeps only in-frame clonotypes and omits some of them. Of tens of thousands of clones listed, approximately 79% are singletons. On this clone itself: The antigen remains unidentified.

This specimen was PBMCs, taken before nivolumab (anti-PD-1) treatment. V and J are TRBV5-5 and TRBJ1-1, with 7 bases lining up with TRBD1. The TCR originated in a person between 40 and 80 years old with oral cavity squamous cell carcinoma. The CDR3 DNA is TGTGCCAGCAGCTTGGGTCGACAGGGCGACACTGAAGCTTTCTTT. Protein product: CASSLGRQGDTEAFF.